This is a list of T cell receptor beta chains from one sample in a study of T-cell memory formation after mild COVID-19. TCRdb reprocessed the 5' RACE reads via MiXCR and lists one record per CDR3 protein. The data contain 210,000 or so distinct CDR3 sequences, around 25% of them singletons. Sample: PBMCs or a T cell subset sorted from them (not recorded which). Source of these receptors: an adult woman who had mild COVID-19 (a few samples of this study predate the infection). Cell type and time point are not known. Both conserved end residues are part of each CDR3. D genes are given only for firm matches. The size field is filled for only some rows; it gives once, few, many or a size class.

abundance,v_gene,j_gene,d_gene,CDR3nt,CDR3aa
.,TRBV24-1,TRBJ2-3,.,TGTGCCACCAGTGTCGGCAGTAGCACAGATACGCAGTATTTT,CATSVGSSTDTQYF
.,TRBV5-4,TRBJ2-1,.,TGTGCCAGCAGCCTCAGGTATGGGGCAGGCCGAGAGCAGTTCTTC,CASSLRYGAGREQFF
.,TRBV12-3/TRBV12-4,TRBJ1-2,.,TGTGCCAGCAGTTTAGCCGGGGTGTCGAATGGCTACACCTTC,CASSLAGVSNGYTF
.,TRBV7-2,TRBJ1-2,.,TGTGCCAGCAGCTCCCCGGTTCCACGCACCGGCGCTGGCTACACCTTC,CASSSPVPRTGAGYTF
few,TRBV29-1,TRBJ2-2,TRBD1,TGCAGCGTTGCAGGGGGCACCGGGGAGCTGTTTTTT,CSVAGGTGELFF
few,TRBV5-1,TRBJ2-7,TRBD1,TGCGCCAGCGGGACAGTAGGGGCCTACGAGCAGTACTTC,CASGTVGAYEQYF
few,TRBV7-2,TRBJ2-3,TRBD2,TGTGCCAGCAGCTTAGCGTGGGCTAGCGGGTTAGATACGCAGTATTTT,CASSLAWASGLDTQYF
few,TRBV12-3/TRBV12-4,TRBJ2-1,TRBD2,TGTGCCAGCAGACCGACTAGCGGGGGCCGAAGCAATGAGCAGTTCTTC,CASRPTSGGRSNEQFF
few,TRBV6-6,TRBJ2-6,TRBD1,TGTGCCAGCAGTACCAAAACAGGGGCTGGGGCCAACGTCCTGACTTTC,CASSTKTGAGANVLTF
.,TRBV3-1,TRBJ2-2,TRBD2,TGTGCCAGCAGCCAAGACGAATGGAGCGGGAGGAACACCGGGGAGCTGTTTTTT,CASSQDEWSGRNTGELFF
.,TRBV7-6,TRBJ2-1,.,TGTGCCAGCAGCTTTTTATCCGGAGATGAGCAGTTCTTC,CASSFLSGDEQFF
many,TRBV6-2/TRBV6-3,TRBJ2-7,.,TGTGCCAGCAGATGGGACAAGCAACGAGTCTCCTACGAGCAGTACTTC,CASRWDKQRVSYEQYF
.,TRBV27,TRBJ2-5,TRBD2,TGTGCCACCAAGGTTAGCGGGGGTTACCAAGAGACCCAGTACTTC,CATKVSGGYQETQYF
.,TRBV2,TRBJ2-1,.,TGTGCCAGCAGCCCTGGACGGTACAATGAGCAGTTCTTC,CASSPGRYNEQFF
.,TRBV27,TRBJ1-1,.,TGTGCCAGCAGTTTATCGGATGCAGGGAGGAGCACTGAAGCTTTCTTT,CASSLSDAGRSTEAFF
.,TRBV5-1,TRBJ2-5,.,TGCGCCAGCAGTCGGGAGATACAAGAGACCCAGTACTTC,CASSREIQETQYF
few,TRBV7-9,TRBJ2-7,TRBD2,TGTGCCAGCAGCCCCGACAGCGGGAGTATCAACGAGCAGTACTTC,CASSPDSGSINEQYF
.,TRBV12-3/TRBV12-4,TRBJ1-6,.,TGTGCCAGCAGTTTAGCGTCACGGGAACCCCTCCACTTT,CASSLASREPLHF
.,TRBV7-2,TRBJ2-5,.,TGTGCCAGCAGCTTAGCTGGCAGCCAAGAGACCCAGTACTTC,CASSLAGSQETQYF
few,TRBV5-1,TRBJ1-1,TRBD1,TGCGCCAGTACCCCGAGGACAGGGGAGGGCACTGAAGCTTTCTTT,CASTPRTGEGTEAFF
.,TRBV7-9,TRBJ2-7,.,TGTGCCAGCAGCTTACCGGGACGCACCTACGAGCAGTACTTC,CASSLPGRTYEQYF
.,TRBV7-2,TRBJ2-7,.,TGTGCCAGCAGACAGGACCGGACGGACGCCTACGAGCAGTACTTC,CASRQDRTDAYEQYF
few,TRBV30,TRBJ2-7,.,TGTGCCTGGAGTGACCGGGGTCACGAGCAGTACTTC,CAWSDRGHEQYF
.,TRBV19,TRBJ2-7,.,TGTGCCAGTAGTATCGGGTCGACCGCCTACGAGCAGTACTTC,CASSIGSTAYEQYF
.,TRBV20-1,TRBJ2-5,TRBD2,TGCAGTGTTCGACTAGCGGGTGAGACCCAGTACTTC,CSVRLAGETQYF
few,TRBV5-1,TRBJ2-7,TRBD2,TGCGCCAGCAGCTTCTCCCTAGCGGGAGGGCAACCCTACGAGCAGTACTTC,CASSFSLAGGQPYEQYF
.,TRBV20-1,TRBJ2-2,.,TGCAGTGCTAGACGTTTAGGTCAGGCCGGGGAGCTGTTTTTT,CSARRLGQAGELFF
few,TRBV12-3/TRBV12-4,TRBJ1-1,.,TGTGCCAGCAGTCCTTGGCCCAGCGAGAAGATGAACACTGAAGCTTTCTTT,CASSPWPSEKMNTEAFF
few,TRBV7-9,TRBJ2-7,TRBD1,TGTGCCAGCAGCGCCTCCGGGACAGGCTACGAGCAGTACTTC,CASSASGTGYEQYF
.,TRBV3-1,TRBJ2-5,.,TGTGCCAGCAGCCAAGAACCCAGGGAGCAAGAGACCCAGTACTTC,CASSQEPREQETQYF
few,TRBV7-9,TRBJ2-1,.,TGTGCCAGCAGCCAACACCTAGGAGAGCAGTTCTTC,CASSQHLGEQFF
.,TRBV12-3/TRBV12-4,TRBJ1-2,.,TGTGCCAGCGAGGCAGATGCCCTCGGTGGCTACACCTTC,CASEADALGGYTF
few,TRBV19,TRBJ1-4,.,TGTGCCAGTAGAACCACAGGGTCGGCTTTGGAAAAACTGTTTTTT,CASRTTGSALEKLFF
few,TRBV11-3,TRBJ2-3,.,TGTGCCAGCAGCTTAGGCGCTGTAGATACGCAGTATTTT,CASSLGAVDTQYF
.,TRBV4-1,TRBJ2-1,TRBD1,TGCGCCAGCAGACAACCCAGGGGGCACAATGAGCAGTTCTTC,CASRQPRGHNEQFF
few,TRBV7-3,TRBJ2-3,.,TGTGCCAGCAGCTTGGGGGGAACGGGAGATACGCAGTATTTT,CASSLGGTGDTQYF
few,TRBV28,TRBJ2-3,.,TGTGCCAGCAGTTTTAGTGGGGGCGGAACGGCAGATACGCAGTATTTT,CASSFSGGGTADTQYF
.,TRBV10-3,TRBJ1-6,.,TGTGCCATCAGTGAGTCTTCTGCAGGTTGGTCCCTCCACTTT,CAISESSAGWSLHF
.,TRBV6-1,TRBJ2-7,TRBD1,TGTGCCAGCACCCTCGACAGGGGATCAAAATACGAGCAGTACTTC,CASTLDRGSKYEQYF
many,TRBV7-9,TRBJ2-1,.,TGTGCCAGCAGCTTAAGGCGTCAGGGGGCTAGCGGGTTAAGGAATGAGCAGTTCTTC,CASSLRRQGASGLRNEQFF
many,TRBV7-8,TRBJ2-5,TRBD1,TGTGCCAGCAGCACCTGGACAGGAGGTGTGGAGACCCAGTACTTC,CASSTWTGGVETQYF